This T cell receptor (beta chain) was sequenced during a study of response to subunit inactivated influenza vaccine. TCRdb analysed the RT-PCR reads with MiXCR anew, one entry per CDR3 protein. Here the sample spans about 520,000 distinct CDR3 sequences, 10% to 11% being singletons. Between the trimmed V and J ends, which lost 0 bases and 1 base, there was a span of 14 bases. The CDR3 consists of 17 residues. Germline CDR1 is ENHRY and CDR2 is SYGVKD. General study findings and limits: The authors proposed limited new T cell recruitment per seasonal influenza vaccination.

The table lists this clonotype with a few counts. Antigen unknown. The sequencing used PBMCs from blood, collected more than 35 days after vaccination. The chain links TRBV10-3 to TRBJ2-3; either TRBD1 or TRBD2 may supply D (5 bases each). The sequence came from a man aged 50 to 59 who received an inactivated influenza vaccine. The CDR3 protein is CAISESTTGRGTDTQYF. The CDR3 nucleotides read TGTGCCATCAGTGAGTCCACCACGGGACGAGGCACAGATACGCAGTATTTT.